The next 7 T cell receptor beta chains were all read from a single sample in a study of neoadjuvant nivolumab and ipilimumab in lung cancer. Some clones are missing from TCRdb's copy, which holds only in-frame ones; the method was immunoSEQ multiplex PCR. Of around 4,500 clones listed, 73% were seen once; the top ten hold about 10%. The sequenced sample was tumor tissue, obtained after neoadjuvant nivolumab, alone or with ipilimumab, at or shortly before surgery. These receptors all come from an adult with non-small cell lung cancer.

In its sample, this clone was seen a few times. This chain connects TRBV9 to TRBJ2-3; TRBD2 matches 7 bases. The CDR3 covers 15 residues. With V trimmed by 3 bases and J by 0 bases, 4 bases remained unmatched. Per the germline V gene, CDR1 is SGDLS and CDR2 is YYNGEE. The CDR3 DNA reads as TGTGCCAGCAGCGCCGGGACTACTAGCACAGATACGCAGTATTTT. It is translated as CASSAGTTSTDTQYF.

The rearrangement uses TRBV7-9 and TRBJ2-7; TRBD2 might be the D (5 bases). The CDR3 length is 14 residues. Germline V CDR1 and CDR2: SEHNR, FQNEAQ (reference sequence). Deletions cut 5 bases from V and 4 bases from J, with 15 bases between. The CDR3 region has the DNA TGTGCCAGCAGCCTGGGAGTCATTAATTACGAGCAGTACTTC. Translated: CASSLGVINYEQYF.

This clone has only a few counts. Here the CDR3 reads CASSPSGGYQPQHF. Written as DNA, the CDR3 is TGTGCCAGCTCACCATCAGGGGGCTATCAGCCCCAGCATTTT. The chain uses TRBV18 and TRBJ1-5; 8 bases agree with TRBD1. Unmatched junction bases numbered 2, after V lost 2 bases and J lost 5 bases. CDR3 length: 14 amino acids. The germline CDR1 and CDR2 sequences are KGHSH and LQKENI.

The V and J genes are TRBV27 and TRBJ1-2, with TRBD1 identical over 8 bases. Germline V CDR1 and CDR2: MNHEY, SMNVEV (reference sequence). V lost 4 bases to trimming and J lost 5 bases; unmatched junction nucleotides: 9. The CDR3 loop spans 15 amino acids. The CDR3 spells CASSSRDRLFYGYTF. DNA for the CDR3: TGTGCCAGCAGTTCCCGGGACAGGTTGTTTTATGGCTACACCTTC.

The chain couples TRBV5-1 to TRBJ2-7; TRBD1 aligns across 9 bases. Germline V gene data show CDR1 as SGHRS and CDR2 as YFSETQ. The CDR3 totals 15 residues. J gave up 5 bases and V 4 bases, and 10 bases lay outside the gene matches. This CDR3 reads CASSEQGAYGDEQYF. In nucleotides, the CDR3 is TGCGCCAGCAGCGAACAGGGGGCGTATGGGGACGAGCAGTACTTC.

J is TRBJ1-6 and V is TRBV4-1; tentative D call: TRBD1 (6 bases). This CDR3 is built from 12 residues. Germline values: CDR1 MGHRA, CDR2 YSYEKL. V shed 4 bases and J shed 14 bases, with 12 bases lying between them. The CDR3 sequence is CASSRVQGTLHF. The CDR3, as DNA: TGCGCCAGCAGCCGAGTACAGGGAACCCTCCACTTT.

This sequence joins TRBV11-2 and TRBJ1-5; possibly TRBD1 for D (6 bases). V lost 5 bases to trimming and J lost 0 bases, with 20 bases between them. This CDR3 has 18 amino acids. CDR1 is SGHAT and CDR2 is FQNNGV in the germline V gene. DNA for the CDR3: TGTGCCAGCAGCCAAAATGGTTCCTACAGGGTTAGCAATCAGCCCCAGCATTTT. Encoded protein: CASSQNGSYRVSNQPQHF.